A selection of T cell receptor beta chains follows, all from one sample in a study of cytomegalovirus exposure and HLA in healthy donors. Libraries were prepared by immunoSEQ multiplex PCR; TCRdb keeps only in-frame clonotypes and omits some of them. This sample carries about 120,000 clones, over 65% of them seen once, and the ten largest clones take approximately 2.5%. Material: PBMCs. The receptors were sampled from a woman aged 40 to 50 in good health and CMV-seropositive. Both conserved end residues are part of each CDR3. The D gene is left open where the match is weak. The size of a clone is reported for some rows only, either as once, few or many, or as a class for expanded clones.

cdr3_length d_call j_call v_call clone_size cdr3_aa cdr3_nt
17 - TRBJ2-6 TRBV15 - CATSRDREVPGANVLTF TGTGCCACCAGCAGAGACAGGGAAGTTCCTGGGGCCAACGTCCTGACTTTC
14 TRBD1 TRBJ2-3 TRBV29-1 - CSIEGARLTDTQYF TGCAGCATCGAGGGGGCGCGTTTGACAGATACGCAGTATTTT
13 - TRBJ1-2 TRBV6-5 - CASSSGINYGYTF TGTGCCAGCAGTTCAGGGATTAACTATGGCTACACCTTC
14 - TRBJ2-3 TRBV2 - CASQRDSYTDTQYF TGTGCCAGTCAAAGGGACTCCTACACAGATACGCAGTATTTT
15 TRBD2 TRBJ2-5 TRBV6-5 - CASKLAGENQETQYF TGTGCCAGCAAGCTAGCGGGGGAGAACCAAGAGACCCAGTACTTC
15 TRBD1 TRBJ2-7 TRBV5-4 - CASSTGGPNSYEQYF TGTGCCAGCAGCACAGGGGGGCCCAACTCCTACGAGCAGTACTTC
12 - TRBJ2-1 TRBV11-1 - CASSLSSDEQFF TGTGCCAGCAGCTTAAGCTCGGATGAGCAGTTCTTC
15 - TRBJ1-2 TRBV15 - CATSTQANLNYGYTF TGTGCCACCAGCACCCAGGCAAACTTGAACTATGGCTACACCTTC
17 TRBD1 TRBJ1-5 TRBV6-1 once CASSERTGIGAYQPQHF TGTGCCAGCAGTGAACGGACAGGCATAGGGGCCTATCAGCCCCAGCATTTT
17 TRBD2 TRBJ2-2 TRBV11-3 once CASSKLAGASNTGELFF TGTGCCAGCAGCAAATTAGCGGGAGCGTCGAACACCGGGGAGCTGTTTTTT
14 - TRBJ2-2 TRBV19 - CASSIGGSAGELFF TGTGCCAGTAGTATTGGGGGGTCTGCCGGGGAGCTGTTTTTT
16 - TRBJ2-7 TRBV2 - CASSPMVGRGSYEQYF TGTGCCAGCAGCCCGATGGTAGGGAGGGGGTCTTACGAGCAGTACTTC
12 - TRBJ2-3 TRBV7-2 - CASSLGGVTQYF TGTGCCAGCAGCTTAGGGGGGGTTACGCAGTATTTT
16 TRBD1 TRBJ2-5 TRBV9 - CASSVGTGVFVETQYF TGTGCCAGCAGCGTCGGGACAGGCGTTTTCGTGGAGACCCAGTACTTC
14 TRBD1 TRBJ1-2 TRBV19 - CASTGTAAVYGYTF TGTGCCAGTACCGGGACAGCAGCAGTATATGGCTACACCTTC
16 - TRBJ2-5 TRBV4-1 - CASSRGRGDNQETQYF TGCGCCAGCAGCCGCGGGCGGGGAGATAACCAAGAGACCCAGTACTTC
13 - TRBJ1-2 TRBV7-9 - CASSLQGGYGYTF TGTGCCAGCAGCTTGCAGGGTGGCTATGGCTACACCTTC
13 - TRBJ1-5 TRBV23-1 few CASSQPYSRPQHF TGCGCCAGCAGTCAGCCTTACTCGCGGCCCCAGCATTTT
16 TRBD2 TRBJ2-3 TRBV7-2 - CASSPRGGPSTDTQYF TGTGCCAGCAGTCCGCGGGGAGGGCCCAGCACAGATACGCAGTATTTT
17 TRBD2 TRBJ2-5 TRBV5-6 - CASSLATSGRGGETQYF TGTGCCAGCAGCTTGGCCACTAGCGGGAGGGGTGGAGAGACCCAGTACTTC
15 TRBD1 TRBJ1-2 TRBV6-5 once CASSNYRDRARGYTF TGTGCCAGCAGTAATTACCGGGACAGGGCGAGGGGCTACACCTTC
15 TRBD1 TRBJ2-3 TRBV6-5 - CASSPQGPSTDTQYF TGTGCCAGCAGCCCACAGGGGCCGAGCACAGATACGCAGTATTTT
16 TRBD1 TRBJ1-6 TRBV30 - CACQPGTGGWDSPLHF TGTGCCTGTCAACCCGGGACAGGGGGCTGGGATTCACCCCTCCACTTT
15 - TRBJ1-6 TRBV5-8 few CASSLVGAGVSPLHF TGTGCCAGCAGCTTGGTAGGGGCAGGGGTATCACCCCTCCACTTT
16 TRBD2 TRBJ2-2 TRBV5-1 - CASRQLRAGVSGELFF TGCGCCAGCAGACAACTGAGAGCGGGAGTGTCCGGGGAGCTGTTTTTT
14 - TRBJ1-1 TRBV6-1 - CASSEHSKNTEAFF TGTGCCAGCAGTGAGCACAGCAAGAACACTGAAGCTTTCTTT
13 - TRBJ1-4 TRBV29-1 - CSVDGGEAEKLFF TGCAGCGTTGACGGGGGTGAGGCTGAAAAACTGTTTTTT
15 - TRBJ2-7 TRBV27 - CASKGEGGRFYEQYF TGTGCCAGCAAAGGCGAGGGGGGGAGGTTCTACGAGCAGTACTTC
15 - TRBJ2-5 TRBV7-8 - CASSGGGGLRETQYF TGTGCCAGCAGCGGAGGGGGGGGCCTGAGAGAGACCCAGTACTTC
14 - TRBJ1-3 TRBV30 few CAWSVAARGNTIYF TGTGCCTGGAGTGTGGCAGCGAGAGGAAACACCATATATTTT
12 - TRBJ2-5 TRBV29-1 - CSVDNTGETQYF TGCAGCGTTGATAACACCGGGGAGACCCAGTACTTC
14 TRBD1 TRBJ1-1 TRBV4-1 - CASSHLTGGGEAFF TGCGCCAGCAGCCACCTAACAGGGGGAGGTGAAGCTTTCTTT
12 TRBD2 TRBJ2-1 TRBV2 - CARGLAGGQQFF TGTGCCAGGGGACTAGCGGGGGGTCAGCAGTTCTTC
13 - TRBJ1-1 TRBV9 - CASSAMGGTEAFF TGTGCCAGCAGCGCAATGGGGGGCACTGAAGCTTTCTTT
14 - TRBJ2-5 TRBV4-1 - CASSQNAGWETQYF TGCGCCAGCAGCCAAAACGCGGGTTGGGAGACCCAGTACTTC
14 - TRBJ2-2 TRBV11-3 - CASSLGQNTGELFF TGTGCCAGCAGCTTAGGGCAGAACACCGGGGAGCTGTTTTTT
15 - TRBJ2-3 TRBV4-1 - CASAQGLGDTDTQYF TGCGCCAGCGCCCAGGGGTTAGGGGATACAGATACGCAGTATTTT
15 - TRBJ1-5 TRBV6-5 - CATRGEGLGNQPQHF TGTGCCACCCGGGGGGAGGGTTTAGGTAATCAGCCCCAGCATTTT
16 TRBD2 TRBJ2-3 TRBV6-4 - CASSDRLAGDQDTQYF TGTGCCAGCAGTGACAGGTTAGCGGGGGATCAAGATACGCAGTATTTT
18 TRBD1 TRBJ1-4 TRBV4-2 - CASSQARQGRATNEKLFF TGTGCCAGCAGCCAAGCCCGACAGGGCCGAGCAACTAATGAAAAACTGTTTTTT
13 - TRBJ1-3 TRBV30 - CAYFSRSGNTIYF TGTGCCTACTTCTCACGCTCTGGAAACACCATATATTTT
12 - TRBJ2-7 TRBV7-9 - CSSSSQGYEQYF TGTTCCAGCAGCTCGCAGGGGTACGAGCAGTACTTC
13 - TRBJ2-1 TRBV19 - CASGHSRRVEQFF TGTGCCAGTGGACACTCCCGCCGGGTTGAGCAGTTCTTC
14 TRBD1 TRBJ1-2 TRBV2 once CASRGTGDVFGYTF TGTGCCAGCAGGGGGACAGGGGATGTGTTTGGCTACACCTTC
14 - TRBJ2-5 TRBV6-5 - CASSYVARGETQYF TGTGCCAGCAGTTACGTCGCTAGAGGAGAGACCCAGTACTTC